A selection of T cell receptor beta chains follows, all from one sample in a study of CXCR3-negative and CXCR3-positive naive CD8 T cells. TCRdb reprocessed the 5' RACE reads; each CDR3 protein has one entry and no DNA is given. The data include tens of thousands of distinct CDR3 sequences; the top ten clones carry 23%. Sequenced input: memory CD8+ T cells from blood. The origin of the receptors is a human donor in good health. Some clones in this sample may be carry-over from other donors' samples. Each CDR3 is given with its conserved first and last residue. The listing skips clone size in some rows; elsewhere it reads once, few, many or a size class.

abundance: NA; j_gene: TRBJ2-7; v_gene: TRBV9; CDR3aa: CASSVGGSSYEQYF
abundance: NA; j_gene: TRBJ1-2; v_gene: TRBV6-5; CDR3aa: CASEGVGGYTF
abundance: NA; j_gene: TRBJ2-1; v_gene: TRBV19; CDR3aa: CASSIGDGGGNEQFF
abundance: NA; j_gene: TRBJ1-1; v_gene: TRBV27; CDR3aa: CASSFGTGIETEAFF
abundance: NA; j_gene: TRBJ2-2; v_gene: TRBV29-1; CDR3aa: CSVAEGQVFSTTTGELFF
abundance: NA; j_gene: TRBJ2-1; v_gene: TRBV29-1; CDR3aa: CSVRNGGGSPYNEQFF
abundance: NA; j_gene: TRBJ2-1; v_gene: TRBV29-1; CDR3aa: CSVETLAGGQGEQFF
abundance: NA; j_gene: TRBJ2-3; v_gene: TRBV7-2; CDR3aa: CASSLAAGGDTQYF
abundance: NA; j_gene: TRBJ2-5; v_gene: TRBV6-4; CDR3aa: CASSALAGGQETQYF
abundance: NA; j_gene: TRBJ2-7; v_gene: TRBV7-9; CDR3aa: CASSGTNREQYF
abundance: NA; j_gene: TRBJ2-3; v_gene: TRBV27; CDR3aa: CASHGGDTDTQYF
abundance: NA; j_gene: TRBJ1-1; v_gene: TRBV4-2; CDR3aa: CASSQALGTGHTEAFF
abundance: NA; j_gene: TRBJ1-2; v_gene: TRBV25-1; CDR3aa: CASSEFFLRQTSGYTF
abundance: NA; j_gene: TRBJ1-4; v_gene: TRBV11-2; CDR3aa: CASSRTVEEKLFF
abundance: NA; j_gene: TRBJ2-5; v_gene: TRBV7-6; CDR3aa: CASSSLEAGEGTQYF
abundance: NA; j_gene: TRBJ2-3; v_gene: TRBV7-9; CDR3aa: CASSLFRGAGTDTQYF
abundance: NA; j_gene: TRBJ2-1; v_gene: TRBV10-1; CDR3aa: CASSGGQDYNEQFF
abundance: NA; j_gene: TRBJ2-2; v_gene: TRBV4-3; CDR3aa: CASSPSTAGFAGELFF
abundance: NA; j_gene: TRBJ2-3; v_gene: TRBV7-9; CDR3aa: CASSQRGGDTDTQYF
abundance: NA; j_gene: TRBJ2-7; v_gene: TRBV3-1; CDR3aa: CASSHFRDLPSYEQYF
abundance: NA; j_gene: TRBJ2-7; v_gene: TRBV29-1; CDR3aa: CSARDPNYEQYF
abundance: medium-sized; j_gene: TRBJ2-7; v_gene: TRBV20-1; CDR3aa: CSARDLNAHEQYF
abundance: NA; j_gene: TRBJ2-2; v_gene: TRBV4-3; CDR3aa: CASSQDGGHNTGELFF
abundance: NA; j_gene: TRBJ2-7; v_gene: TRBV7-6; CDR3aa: CASSLEETGDEQYF
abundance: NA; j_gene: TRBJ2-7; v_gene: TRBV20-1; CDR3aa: CSARQESSYEQYF
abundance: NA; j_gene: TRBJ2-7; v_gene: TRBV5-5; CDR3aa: CASSLGSAATNYEQYF
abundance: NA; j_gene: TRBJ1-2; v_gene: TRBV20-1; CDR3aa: CSAKAPSERGYGYTF
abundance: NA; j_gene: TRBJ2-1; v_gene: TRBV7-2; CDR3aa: CASPGLAGYEQFF
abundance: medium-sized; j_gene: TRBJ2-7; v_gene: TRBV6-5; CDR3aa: CASRSGEVNEQYF
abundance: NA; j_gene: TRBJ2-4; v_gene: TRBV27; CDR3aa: CASSSTTHNKQYF
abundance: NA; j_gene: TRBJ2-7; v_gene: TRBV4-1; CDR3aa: CASSQFYGLASYEQYF
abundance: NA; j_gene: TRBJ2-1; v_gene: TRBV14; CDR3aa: CASSQDDSSLDEQFF
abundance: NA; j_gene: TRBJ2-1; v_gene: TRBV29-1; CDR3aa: CSGDKTVSSYNEQFF
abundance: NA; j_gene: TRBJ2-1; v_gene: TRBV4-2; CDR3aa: CASSQEGRGHNEQFF
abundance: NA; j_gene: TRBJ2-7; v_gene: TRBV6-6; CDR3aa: CASSGSSEQYF
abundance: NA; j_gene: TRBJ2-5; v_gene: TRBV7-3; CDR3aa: CASSLNARETQYF
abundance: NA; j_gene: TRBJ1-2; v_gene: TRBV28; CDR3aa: CASSRPRALADGYTF
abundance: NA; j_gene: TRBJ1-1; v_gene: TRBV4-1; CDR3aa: CASTPEAFLNTEAFF
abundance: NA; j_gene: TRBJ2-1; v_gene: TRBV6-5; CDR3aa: CASSFSGSRNEQFF
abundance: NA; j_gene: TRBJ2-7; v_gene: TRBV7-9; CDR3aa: CASSLGSHAYEQYF
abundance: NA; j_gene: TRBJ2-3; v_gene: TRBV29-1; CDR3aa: CSVEDRGDGDTQYF
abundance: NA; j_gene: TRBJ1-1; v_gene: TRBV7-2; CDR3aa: CASSLERYTGITEAFF
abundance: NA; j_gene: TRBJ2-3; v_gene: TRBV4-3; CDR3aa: CASSQDRGLASDTQYF
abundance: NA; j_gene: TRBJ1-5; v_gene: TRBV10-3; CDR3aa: CAISEEGNQPQHF
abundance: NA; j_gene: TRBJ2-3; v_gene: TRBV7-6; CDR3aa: CASSGGFTDAQYF
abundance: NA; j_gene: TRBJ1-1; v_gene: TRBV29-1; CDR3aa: CSVGWDTEAFF